This T cell receptor (beta chain) was found in a study of T cells in Graves' hyperthyroidism and ophthalmopathy. General study findings and limits: Stable hyperthyroidism and ophthalmopathy were separated using 13 V-J signatures. Most thyroid clonotypes that were expanded above 0.001 also turned up in blood.

This clonotype was recorded many times. Its matching antigen is unknown. PBMCs came from 10 ml fresh peripheral blood. Using RNA transcripts as the source, TCR beta CDR3 regions were amplified. HTBI primers were the set used in a first-round RT-PCR of the TCR CDR3. One entry per CDR3 protein results from TCRdb running MiXCR on the multiplex PCR reads. This sample has about 290,000 distinct CDR3 sequences, with roughly 18% found just once. Material: blood. The source is a man aged 50-60 years with Graves' ophthalmopathy.

CDR3 bases: TGTGCCAGCAAATCGGGACAGGCACCCTACGAGCAGTACTTC. This translates into CASKSGQAPYEQYF. The chain carries TRBV2 and TRBJ2-7; TRBD1 matches at 8 bases. Trimming removed 7 bases from V and 2 bases from J; junction bases left unmatched: 7. The CDR3 is 14 residues long. Germline CDR1 SNHLY, CDR2 FYNNEI.